What follows are 27 T cell receptor beta chains derived from one specimen sequenced in a study of graft-versus-host responses after intestinal transplantation. These receptors are not linked to any known antigen. Libraries were prepared by immunoSEQ multiplex PCR; TCRdb keeps only in-frame clonotypes and omits some of them. The sample lists about 100,000 clones; about 90% were seen once. The sequences come from unstimulated CD4+ T cells sorted from spleen or lymph node cells, collected before transplant. These receptors were taken from a human donor who was the organ donor for an intestinal transplant.

This chain links TRBV7-2 with TRBJ1-2; D uncertain. The ends were cut back, 2 bases at V and 4 bases at J, with 11 bases in the middle. CDR3 length: 14 residues. Germline V gene lookup returns CDR1 SGHTA and CDR2 FQGNSA. CDR3 protein: CASSLPQSFYGYTF. The CDR3 bases are TGTGCCAGCAGCTTACCACAGAGCTTCTATGGCTACACCTTC.

The chain carries TRBV6-5 and TRBJ2-1; 8 bases line up with TRBD1. The CDR3 is 15 residues long. The junction had 8 bases not matched to a gene; V was cut back by 7 bases and J by 3 bases. Germline V gene sequence: CDR1 MNHEY, CDR2 SVGAGI. CDR3 residues: CASTPGQGLYNEQFF. The CDR3 bases are TGTGCCAGCACCCCCGGACAGGGCCTCTACAATGAGCAGTTCTTC.

The chain joins TRBV7-9 to TRBJ2-3; tentative D call: TRBD2 (5 bases). In germline, CDR1 is SEHNR, CDR2 FQNEAQ (reference sequence). With 5 bases removed from V and 11 bases from J, the gap between germline ends came to 17 bases. CDR3 length: 13 residues. DNA for the CDR3: TGTGCCAGCAGCATAGTGACGCGGGTTGGGCAGTATTTT. This gives the protein CASSIVTRVGQYF.

The V and J genes are TRBV6-5 and TRBJ2-3; the D gene could be TRBD1 or TRBD2 (5 bases each). CDR3 size: 14 residues. The germline V and J ends were trimmed by 5 bases and 0 bases, with 9 bases remaining between them. CDR1 MNHEY and CDR2 SVGAGI come from the germline V gene. The CDR3 is CASSVGVSTDTQYF. The CDR3 region has the DNA TGTGCCAGCAGTGTGGGGGTTAGCACAGATACGCAGTATTTT.

The gene calls are TRBV30 and TRBJ1-2, with a weak D call TRBD1 (5 bases). Per the germline V gene, CDR1 is GTSNPN and CDR2 is SVGIG (reference sequence). This CDR3 is 12 amino acids long. Trimming took off 5 bases at V and 5 bases at J, with 12 bases between the two ends. As DNA, the CDR3 is TGTGCCTGGGCGGGGACTGTGTATGGCTACACCTTC. Translation gives CAWAGTVYGYTF.

This clone was counted between two and nine times. V and J are TRBV10-3 and TRBJ2-6; D is uncertain. The CDR3 is 17 amino acids. Trimming shortened V by 0 bases and J by 0 bases, and 9 bases separated the two germline ends. The germline V gene encodes CDR1 ENHRY and CDR2 SYGVKD. This chain's CDR3 is CAISESKVGSGANVLTF. The CDR3 DNA reads as TGTGCCATCAGTGAGTCGAAGGTGGGCTCTGGGGCCAACGTCCTGACTTTC.

CDR3 sequence reads: CASIPARASTTNEKLFF. As DNA, the CDR3 is TGTGCCAGCATCCCGGCGAGGGCCTCAACAACTAATGAAAAACTGTTTTTT. The chain has TRBV28 and TRBJ1-4; no clear D. Trimming removed 7 bases at V and 0 bases at J, with 18 bases between. Germline loops: CDR1 MDHEN, CDR2 SYDVKM. This CDR3 has 17 amino acids.

The chain couples TRBV7-3 to TRBJ2-5; D possibly corresponds to TRBD1 (6 bases). Per the germline V gene, CDR1 is SGHTA and CDR2 is FQGTGA. Trimming cost V 5 bases and J 1 base, with 8 bases left between them. The CDR3 runs to 13 residues. The CDR3 DNA sequence: TGTGCCAGCAGCCCGACAGGCCAAGAGACCCAGTACTTC. Protein product: CASSPTGQETQYF.

This chain connects TRBV4-1 to TRBJ2-7; 7 bases map to TRBD2. Germline CDR1 MGHRA, CDR2 YSYEKL. Trimming cost V 3 bases and J 3 bases; bases outside gene matches: 5. The CDR3 is 14 amino acids. The CDR3 DNA sequence: TGCGCCAGCAGCCATTCTGGGGGGGGCTACGAGCAGTACTTC. This gives the protein CASSHSGGGYEQYF.

This sequence joins TRBV5-1 and TRBJ1-3; no clear D gene. Trimming took off 4 bases at V and 4 bases at J, with 24 bases between the two ends. Per germline, CDR1 SGHRS and CDR2 YFSETQ. The CDR3 has 18 residues. The chain's CDR3 is CASSAKVLQALKGNTIYF. The CDR3 nucleotides read TGCGCCAGCAGCGCCAAAGTCTTACAAGCCCTTAAAGGAAACACCATATATTTT.

The count of this clone is one. The chain links TRBV5-6 to TRBJ1-1; possibly TRBD1 for D (5 bases). V lost 7 bases and J lost 6, with 19 bases in between. The CDR3 covers 14 residues. In germline, CDR1 is SGHDT, CDR2 YYEEEE. The CDR3 region is CASGGEPTMAEAFF. As DNA, the CDR3 is TGTGCCAGCGGGGGGGAGCCAACAATGGCTGAAGCTTTCTTT.

V and J are TRBV10-3 and TRBJ2-5; D may be TRBD1 (7 bases). Trimming took 6 bases from V and 5 from J, leaving 19 bases between them. The CDR3 has 15 amino acids. Germline values: CDR1 ENHRY, CDR2 SYGVKD. The CDR3 reads CAIRRAGGGKETQYF. CDR3 DNA: TGTGCCATCAGAAGAGCTGGAGGGGGCAAGGAGACCCAGTACTTC.

V gene TRBV7-9 combines with J gene TRBJ2-1, with a tentative D call TRBD1 (6 bases). Germline values: CDR1 SEHNR, CDR2 FQNEAQ (reference sequence). This CDR3 comprises 12 residues. Trimming removed 1 base from V and 14 bases from J, with 12 bases in between. This chain's CDR3 is CASSLEQGTKFF. Here the CDR3 DNA reads TGTGCCAGCAGCTTAGAACAGGGTACAAAGTTCTTC.

The CDR3 region is CASSLAGETQYF. In nucleotides, the CDR3 is TGTGCCAGCAGCTTAGCGGGAGAGACCCAGTACTTC. V is TRBV7-2 and J is TRBJ2-5; D is undetermined. The CDR3 runs to 12 residues. V lost 0 bases to trimming and J lost 4 bases, with 3 bases between them. In germline, CDR1 is SGHTA, CDR2 FQGNSA.

The chain combines TRBV7-6 with TRBJ2-3; TRBD2 might be the D (6 bases). The V gene lost 0 bases and the J gene lost 2 bases, with 12 bases spanning the gap. This CDR3 is 16 amino acids long. Germline CDR1 is SGHVS and CDR2 is FNYEAQ. The CDR3 sequence: CASSLAGGPLTDTQYF. The CDR3 DNA reads TGTGCCAGCAGCTTAGCCGGGGGACCCCTCACAGATACGCAGTATTTT.

The CDR3 sequence: CASSLGASSGGPYQTYEQYF. CDR3 sequence (DNA): TGCGCCAGCAGCTTGGGGGCCTCCAGCGGGGGGCCCTACCAAACCTACGAGCAGTACTTC. The chain is built from TRBV5-1 and TRBJ2-7; 9 positions agree with TRBD2. The trim removed 0 bases at V and 2 bases at J, leaving 18 bases unmatched. The CDR3 contains 20 residues. Germline lookup yields CDR1 SGHRS and CDR2 YFSETQ.

In its sample, this clone was seen a few times. The chain recombines TRBV30 with TRBJ1-3; 8 nucleotides align to TRBD1. J was trimmed by 0 bases and V by 5 bases; bases with no gene match: 3. Germline CDR1 is GTSNPN and CDR2 is SVGIG (reference sequence). This CDR3 has 14 amino acids. CDR3 bases: TGTGCCTGGGGACAGGGCCACTCTGGAAACACCATATATTTT. Amino acid sequence: CAWGQGHSGNTIYF. Drawing the rest from reference TRBV30 and TRBJ1-3, the complete variable domain is SQTIHQWPATLVQPVGSPLSLECTVEGTSNPNLYWYRQAAGRGLQLLFYSVGIGQISSEVPQNLSASRPQDRQFILSSKKLLLSDSGFYLCAWGQGHSGNTIYFGEGSWLTVV.

The chain links TRBV28 to TRBJ1-5; weak D call: TRBD1 (6 bases). Trimming removed 6 bases from V and 4 bases from J, with 19 bases in between. This CDR3 has 16 residues. The germline V gene encodes CDR1 MDHEN and CDR2 SYDVKM. CDR3 nucleotide sequence: TGTGCCAGCAGCCCCTCAGGGACATTTCCAAATCAGCCCCAGCATTTT. Its protein is CASSPSGTFPNQPQHF.

V and J are TRBV6-5 and TRBJ2-7; D unresolved. The CDR3 has 13 residues. The germline gives CDR1 MNHEY, CDR2 SVGAGI. The ends were cut back, 1 base at V and 3 bases at J, with 7 bases in the middle. The CDR3 region is CASSYWGNYEQYF. CDR3 in DNA: TGTGCCAGCAGTTACTGGGGAAACTACGAGCAGTACTTC.

The gene calls are TRBV6-1 and TRBJ2-7; D gene ambiguous. The germline V gene has CDR1 MNHNS and CDR2 SASEGT. The CDR3 totals 16 residues. V was trimmed by 1 base and J by 0 bases, leaving 13 bases between them. The CDR3 coding sequence is TGTGCCAGCAGTGAAGGGCCCGCGGAACTCTCCTACGAGCAGTACTTC. Its protein product is CASSEGPAELSYEQYF.

This chain connects TRBV5-4 to TRBJ2-5, with 8 bases identical to TRBD1. The CDR3 length is 15 residues. The V and J ends lost 2 bases and 2 bases, in that order; junction bases with no gene match: 5. From germline, CDR1 is SGHNT and CDR2 YYREEE (reference sequence). CDR3 loop: CASSLKGQEQETQYF. The CDR3 DNA sequence: TGTGCCAGCAGCTTAAAGGGACAGGAACAAGAGACCCAGTACTTC. The full variable domain, its missing parts supplied by reference TRBV5-4 and TRBJ2-5, is ETGVTQSPTHLIKTRGQQVTLRCSSQSGHNTVSWYQQALGQGPQFIFQYYREEENGRGNFPPRFSGLQFPNYSSELNVNALELDDSALYLCASSLKGQEQETQYFGPGTRLLVL.

The chain is built from TRBV11-2 and TRBJ1-4; 7 bases fit TRBD1. Per germline, CDR1 SGHAT and CDR2 FQNNGV. The junction had 7 bases not matched to a gene; V was cut back by 5 bases and J by 1 base. The CDR3 has 16 residues. The CDR3 sequence is CASSRAGTVTNEKLFF. DNA of the CDR3: TGTGCCAGCAGCCGGGCCGGGACAGTAACTAATGAAAAACTGTTTTTT.

The rearrangement uses TRBV7-3 and TRBJ2-1; TRBD2 aligns across 12 bases. Germline values: CDR1 SGHTA, CDR2 FQGTGA. J was trimmed by 8 bases and V by 1 base; bases with no gene match: 15. The CDR3 spans 19 residues. The CDR3 sequence: CASSLNPSGGAVPGDEQFF. In DNA form, the CDR3 reads TGTGCCAGCAGCTTAAACCCTAGCGGGGGGGCCGTCCCTGGCGATGAGCAGTTCTTC.

The genes are TRBV30 and TRBJ2-7, with D hard to call. CDR1 GTSNPN and CDR2 SVGIG come from the germline V gene (reference sequence). V was trimmed by 4 bases and J by 0 bases, leaving 10 bases between them. This CDR3 has 13 amino acids. The CDR3 here is CAWNGASSYEQYF. The CDR3 nucleotides read TGTGCCTGGAACGGCGCTTCCTCCTACGAGCAGTACTTC.

CDR3 sequence: CASSVTRGTSGGGRETQYF. The CDR3 coding sequence is TGTGCCAGCAGCGTAACCCGTGGAACTAGCGGGGGTGGTCGGGAGACCCAGTACTTC. The chain is built from TRBV9 and TRBJ2-5, with 11 bases matching TRBD2. CDR3 size: 19 residues. Trimming removed 1 base from V and 5 bases from J; junction bases left unmatched: 16. The germline V gene encodes CDR1 SGDLS and CDR2 YYNGEE.

This chain links TRBV10-3 with TRBJ1-1; D possibly corresponds to TRBD1 (6 bases). The CDR3 contains 13 residues. Between the trimmed V and J ends, which lost 2 bases and 6 bases, there was a span of 10 bases. Germline V gene sequence: CDR1 ENHRY, CDR2 SYGVKD. CDR3 coding DNA: TGTGCCATCAGTGAGGCTGGGGGGCCTGAAGCTTTCTTT. Protein product: CAISEAGGPEAFF.

Here the CDR3 DNA reads TGTGCCAGCAGCTTAGAAGTTCCACCCCTCCACTTT. This translates into CASSLEVPPLHF. The chain combines TRBV7-9 with TRBJ1-6; D is undetermined. Trimming cost V 1 base and J 11 bases, with 6 bases left between them. Per germline, CDR1 SEHNR and CDR2 FQNEAQ (reference sequence). The CDR3 sequence is 12 residues long.